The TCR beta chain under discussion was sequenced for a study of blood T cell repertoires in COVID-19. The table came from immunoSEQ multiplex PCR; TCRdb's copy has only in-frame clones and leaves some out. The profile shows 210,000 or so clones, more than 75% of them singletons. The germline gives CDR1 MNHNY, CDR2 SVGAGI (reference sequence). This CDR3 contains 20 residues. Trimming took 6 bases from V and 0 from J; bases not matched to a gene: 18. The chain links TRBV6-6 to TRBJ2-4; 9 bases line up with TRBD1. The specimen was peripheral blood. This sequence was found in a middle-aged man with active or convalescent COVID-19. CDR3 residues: CASSNLPGQGSLLAKNIQYF. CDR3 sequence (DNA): TGTGCCAGCAGCAACTTACCGGGACAGGGATCTTTACTAGCCAAAAACATTCAGTACTTC.